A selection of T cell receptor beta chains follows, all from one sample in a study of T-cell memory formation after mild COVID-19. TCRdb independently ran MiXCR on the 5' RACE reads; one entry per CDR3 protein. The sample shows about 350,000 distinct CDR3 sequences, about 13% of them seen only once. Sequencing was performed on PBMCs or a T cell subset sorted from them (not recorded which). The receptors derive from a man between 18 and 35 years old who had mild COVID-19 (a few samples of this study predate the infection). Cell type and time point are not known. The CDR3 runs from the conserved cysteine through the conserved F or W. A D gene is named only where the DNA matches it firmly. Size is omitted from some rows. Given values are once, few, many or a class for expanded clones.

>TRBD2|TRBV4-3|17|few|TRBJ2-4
TGCGCCAGCAGCCAAGATCGGGGGGAGAGAGCCAAAAACATTCAGTACTTC
CASSQDRGERAKNIQYF
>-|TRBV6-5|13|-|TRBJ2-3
TGTGCCATAAGGAGTTGGGACACAGGTACGCAGTATTTT
CAIRSWDTGTQYF
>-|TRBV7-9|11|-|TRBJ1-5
TGTGCCAGCAGGGGTTCACAGCCCCAGCATTTT
CASRGSQPQHF
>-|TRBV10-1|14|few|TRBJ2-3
TGCGCCACCCGGCTAGGAGAATCCACAGATACGCAGTATTTT
CATRLGESTDTQYF
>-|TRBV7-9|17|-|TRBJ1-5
TGTGCCAGCAGCTTATCATCTGGGGAGGGTGGCAATCAGCCCCAGCATTTT
CASSLSSGEGGNQPQHF
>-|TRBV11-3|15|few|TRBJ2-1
TGTGCCAGCAGCCGTAGGTCGAGCTCCTACAATGAGCAGTTCTTC
CASSRRSSSYNEQFF
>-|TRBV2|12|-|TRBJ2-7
TGTGCCAGCCTCCGGGACGCCACCGAGCAGTACTTC
CASLRDATEQYF
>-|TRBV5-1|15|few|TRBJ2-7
TGCGCCAGCAGCAAGGACAGTACAAGCTCCTACGAGCAGTACTTC
CASSKDSTSSYEQYF
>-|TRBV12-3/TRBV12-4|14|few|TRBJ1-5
TGTGCCAGCACCTTCGGGGTTGGCAATCAGCCCCAGCATTTT
CASTFGVGNQPQHF
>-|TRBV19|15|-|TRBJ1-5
TGTGCCAGTAGTATAACACCCACAGGGACGCAGCCCCAGCATTTT
CASSITPTGTQPQHF
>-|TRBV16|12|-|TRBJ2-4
TGTGCCAGCAGCCAATTCAGGGGACTCAAGTACTTC
CASSQFRGLKYF
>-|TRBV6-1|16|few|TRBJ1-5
TGTGCCAGCCTCCCCCCGGGCTTGTATAGCAATCAGCCCCAGCATTTT
CASLPPGLYSNQPQHF
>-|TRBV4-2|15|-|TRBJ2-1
TGTGCCAGCAGCCAAGCAGGAGGAGGGAGAGGTGAGCAGTTCTTC
CASSQAGGGRGEQFF
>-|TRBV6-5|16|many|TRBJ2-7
TGTGCCAGCAGCCCACTGGGCCGGGTAGGCTCCTACGAGCAGTACTTC
CASSPLGRVGSYEQYF
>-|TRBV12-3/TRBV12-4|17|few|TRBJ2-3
TGTGCCAGCAGCACCCGGTCGGGGACGGACTCCCCAGATACGCAGTATTTT
CASSTRSGTDSPDTQYF
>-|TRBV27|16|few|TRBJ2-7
TGTGCCAGCAGCCCAGGGGGGGGGGCTTACATCTACGAGCAGTACTTC
CASSPGGGAYIYEQYF
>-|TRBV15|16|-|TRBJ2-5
TGTGCCACCAGCAGAGATCGGGGGCGGGGAAAGGAGACCCAGTACTTC
CATSRDRGRGKETQYF
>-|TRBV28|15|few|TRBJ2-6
TGTGCCAGCCTTGAGGTGACCTCTGGGGCCAACGTCCTGACTTTC
CASLEVTSGANVLTF
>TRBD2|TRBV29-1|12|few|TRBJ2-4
TGCAGCGTAGGGGAGGGTTTTAACATTCAGTACTTC
CSVGEGFNIQYF
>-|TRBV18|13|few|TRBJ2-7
TGTGCCAGCTCACCAATCGGGGGCCACGAGCAGTACTTC
CASSPIGGHEQYF
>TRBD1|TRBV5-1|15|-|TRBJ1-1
TGCGCCAGCAGCTCGGGGGACAGGGGGACCACTGAAGCTTTCTTT
CASSSGDRGTTEAFF
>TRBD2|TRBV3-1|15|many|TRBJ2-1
TGTGCCAGCAGCCATGTACTAGCGCCCTACAATGAGCAGTTCTTC
CASSHVLAPYNEQFF
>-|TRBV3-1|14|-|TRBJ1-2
TGTGCCAGCAGCCAAGAGGGAAGGCAGATGCCCTACACCTTC
CASSQEGRQMPYTF
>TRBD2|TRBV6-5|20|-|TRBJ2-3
TGTGCCAGCAGCGAACACGCCCCGCGAGTGGCTAGCGGGGGGACCGATACGCAGTATTTT
CASSEHAPRVASGGTDTQYF
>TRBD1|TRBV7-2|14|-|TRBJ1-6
TGTGCCAGCAGACGACAGGGCTATAATTCACCCCTCCACTTT
CASRRQGYNSPLHF
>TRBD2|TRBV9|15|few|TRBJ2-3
TGTGCCAGCAGCGTTCTCAGCGGGGGGGCAGATACGCAGTATTTT
CASSVLSGGADTQYF
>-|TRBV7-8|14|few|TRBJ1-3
TGTGCCAGCAGCTTAGTAGGGGGTGGAAACACCATATATTTT
CASSLVGGGNTIYF
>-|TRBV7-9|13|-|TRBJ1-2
TGTGCCAGCAGCTCCCGGGACGGCTATGGCTACACCTTC
CASSSRDGYGYTF
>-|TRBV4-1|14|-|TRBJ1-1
TGCGCCAGCAGCCAAGTTCTCAGGGGAAGTGGAGCTTTCTTT
CASSQVLRGSGAFF
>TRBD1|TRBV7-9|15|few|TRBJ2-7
TGTGCCAGCACTTCAAGGGGGACAGGGGCTGACGAGCAGTACTTC
CASTSRGTGADEQYF
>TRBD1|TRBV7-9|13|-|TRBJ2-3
TGTGCCAGCAGCCAAGTAACAGGGGGAGCGCAGTATTTT
CASSQVTGGAQYF
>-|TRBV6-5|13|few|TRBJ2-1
TGTGCCAGCAGTTACTCGGGAGTGAATGAGCAGTTCTTC
CASSYSGVNEQFF
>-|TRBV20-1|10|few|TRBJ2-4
TGCAGTGATAGCGAAAACATTCAGTACTTC
CSDSENIQYF
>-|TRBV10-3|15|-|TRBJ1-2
TGTGCCATCAGTGAAGAGGGCACGCTCGTATATGGCTACACCTTC
CAISEEGTLVYGYTF
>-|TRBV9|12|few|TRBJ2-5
TGTGCCAGCAAGGGCGGAGAAGAGACCCAGTACTTC
CASKGGEETQYF
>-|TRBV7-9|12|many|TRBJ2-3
TGTGCCAGCAGCAACCGGGGAGATACGCAGTATTTT
CASSNRGDTQYF
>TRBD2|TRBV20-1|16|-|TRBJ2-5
TGCAGTGCTAGAGTGGATATAGCGGGGGGGCCAGAGACCCAGTACTTC
CSARVDIAGGPETQYF
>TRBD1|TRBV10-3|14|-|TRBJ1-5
TGTGCCATCAGTGAAGGACAGGCCAATCAGCCCCAGCATTTT
CAISEGQANQPQHF
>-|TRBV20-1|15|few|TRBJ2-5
TGCAGTGCTAGAGATTTGGCGACCAACCCCGTCGCCCAGTACTTC
CSARDLATNPVAQYF
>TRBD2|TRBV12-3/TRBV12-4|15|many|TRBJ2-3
TGTGCCACCCTAGCGGGGGGGCCGACTACAGATACGCAGTATTTT
CATLAGGPTTDTQYF
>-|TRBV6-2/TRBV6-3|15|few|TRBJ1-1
TGTGCCAGCAGTTCCCCGGGTATTCCGCTAACTGAAGCTTTCTTT
CASSSPGIPLTEAFF
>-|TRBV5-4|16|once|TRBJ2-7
TGTGCCAGCAGCTTGGAAGGGCATAGCCCCCCCTACGAGCAGTACTTC
CASSLEGHSPPYEQYF
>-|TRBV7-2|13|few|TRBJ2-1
TGTGCCAGCAGCCCAGTTAGAGAATATGAGCAGTTCTTC
CASSPVREYEQFF
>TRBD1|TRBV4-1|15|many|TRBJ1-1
TGCGCCAGCAGCCAAGATGCAGGGGGCTACACTGAAGCTTTCTTT
CASSQDAGGYTEAFF
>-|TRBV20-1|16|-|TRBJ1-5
TGCAGTGCCCCACCGACCGCCTTGGGGAGCAATCAGCCCCAGCATTTT
CSAPPTALGSNQPQHF
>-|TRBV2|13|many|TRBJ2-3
TGTGCCACCTCAGAGCCCTTCACAGATACGCAGTATTTT
CATSEPFTDTQYF
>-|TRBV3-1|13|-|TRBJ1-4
TGTGCCAGCAGCCGGGACGGTAATGAAAAACTGTTTTTT
CASSRDGNEKLFF
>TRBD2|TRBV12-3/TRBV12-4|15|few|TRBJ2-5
TGTGCCAGCAGTTTAAGCGGGGGGGTACAAGAGACCCAGTACTTC
CASSLSGGVQETQYF
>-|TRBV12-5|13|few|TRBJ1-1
TGTGCTAGTGCAGTCAGCAGGAACACTGAAGCTTTCTTT
CASAVSRNTEAFF
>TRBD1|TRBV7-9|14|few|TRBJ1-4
TGTGCCAGCAGCTTAGCAGGGGGCGCGGAAAAACTGTTTTTT
CASSLAGGAEKLFF
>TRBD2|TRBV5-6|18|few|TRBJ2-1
TGTGCCAGCAGCTCCCAACTAGCGGGGGCGCTACGGGTCAATGAGCAGTTCTTC
CASSSQLAGALRVNEQFF